The 11 T cell receptor beta chains presented below share a single source sample, sequenced in a study of blood T cell repertoires in COVID-19 (dated by TCRdb to about 2020). The library was produced with the immunoSEQ multiplex PCR assay. TCRdb took over this immuneACCESS table, retaining in-frame rearrangements with V and J assigned. Such tables are incomplete; in checked studies, under half of the missing clones stem from an unresolved V gene, and the remainder is unexplained. The sample records 90,000 to 150,000 clones, roughly 83% of which are singletons. Jointly, the top ten make up around 3.9% of the sample. Sequenced sample: peripheral blood. The receptor source for this set is a woman aged 80 or over with acute or convalescent COVID-19.

This clone was counted once. The genes are TRBV2 and TRBJ1-2; a weak D match, TRBD1 (5 bases). The CDR3 runs to 14 residues. Germline assignment: CDR1 SNHLY and CDR2 FYNNEI. Trimming took 6 bases from V and 4 from J, leaving 15 bases between them. CDR3 nucleotide sequence: TGTGCCAGCAGGTCCGAGGGAGGGACCTATGGCTACACCTTC. Translated, it gives CASRSEGGTYGYTF. The full variable domain, its missing parts supplied by reference TRBV2 and TRBJ1-2, is EPEVTQTPSHQVTQMGQEVILRCVPISNHLYFYWYRQILGQKVEFLVSFYNNEISEKSEIFDDQFSVERPDGSNFTLKIRSTKLEDSAMYFCASRSEGGTYGYTFGSGTRLTVV.

The chain combines TRBV4-3 with TRBJ1-1; weak D call: TRBD1 (6 bases). V gave up 2 bases and J gave up 0 bases, with 10 bases separating them. Germline V CDR1 and CDR2: LGHNA, YSLEER. The CDR3 spans 15 residues. In DNA form, the CDR3 reads TGCGCCAGCAGCCAATTACAGGGCCTGAACACTGAAGCTTTCTTT. It yields the protein CASSQLQGLNTEAFF.

The rearrangement uses TRBV7-3 and TRBJ1-3; a possible D gene is TRBD1 (5 bases). The germline V gene has CDR1 SGHTA and CDR2 FQGTGA. Trimming cost V 5 bases and J 0 bases, with 11 bases left between them. The CDR3 is made up of 15 amino acids. This chain's CDR3 is CASSTDKPSGNTIYF. In DNA, the CDR3 is TGTGCCAGCAGCACGGACAAACCCTCTGGAAACACCATATATTTT.

The V gene is TRBV7-2, the J gene TRBJ2-1; 9 bases fit TRBD2. There are 15 residues in the CDR3. CDR1 is SGHTA and CDR2 is FQGNSA in the germline V gene. J was trimmed by 5 bases and V by 4 bases; bases with no gene match: 6. The CDR3 is CASSSSSGVNNEQFF. In DNA form, the CDR3 reads TGTGCCAGCAGCTCATCTAGCGGGGTTAACAATGAGCAGTTCTTC.

V gene TRBV5-1 combines with J gene TRBJ1-1; D is uncertain. The CDR3 is 13 residues long. V dropped 7 bases and J dropped 4 bases, with 14 bases sitting between them. Germline-derived CDR1 and CDR2 are SGHRS and YFSETQ. The CDR3, as DNA: TGCGCCAGCCAACTTGACACGAGCACTGAAGCTTTCTTT. Protein product: CASQLDTSTEAFF.

The chain employs TRBV9 and TRBJ2-3; possibly TRBD2 for D (5 bases). The CDR3 has 13 residues. The V gene's germline CDR1 is SGDLS and CDR2 YYNGEE. The V end was cut by 3 bases, the J end by 0 bases, with 5 bases between. The CDR3 coding sequence is TGTGCCAGCAGCGGGACTAGCACAGATACGCAGTATTTT. Encoded protein: CASSGTSTDTQYF.

The chain carries TRBV28 and TRBJ1-1; D ambiguous. The germline V gene encodes CDR1 MDHEN and CDR2 SYDVKM. The ends were cut back, 2 bases at V and 2 bases at J, with 6 bases in the middle. This CDR3 is built from 13 residues. DNA of the CDR3: TGTGCCAGCAGTTTAAGGACTAACACTGAAGCTTTCTTT. It translates to CASSLRTNTEAFF.

V is TRBV9 and J is TRBJ2-3; 15 bases align to TRBD2. The junction had 6 bases not matched to a gene; V was cut back by 4 bases and J by 6 bases. Germline values: CDR1 SGDLS, CDR2 YYNGEE. The CDR3 has 16 residues. The DNA for the CDR3 is TGTGCCAGCAGCCCGGGGACTAGCGGGGGGACGGATACGCAGTATTTT. Its protein is CASSPGTSGGTDTQYF.

This clone has only one observation. The chain employs TRBV5-1 and TRBJ1-3; D gene unclear. There are 14 residues in the CDR3. Germline V gene sequence: CDR1 SGHRS, CDR2 YFSETQ. V gave up 1 base and J gave up 3 bases, with 8 bases separating them. CDR3 sequence (DNA): TGCGCCAGCAGCTTGCCCGGGATTGGAAACACCATATATTTT. Protein sequence: CASSLPGIGNTIYF.

Details on this clone: The same CDR3 can be traced to other DNA sequences in this sample. CDR3 sequence: CASSEGGQVYGYTF. CDR3 nucleotides: TGTGCCAGCAGTGAAGGAGGACAGGTCTATGGCTACACCTTC. The chain couples TRBV2 to TRBJ1-2; 7 bases are a match to TRBD1. This CDR3 contains 14 residues. Germline V CDR1 and CDR2: SNHLY, FYNNEI. J lost 4 bases, V lost 1 base, and 3 bases had no gene match.

J is TRBJ2-2 and V is TRBV5-5; TRBD2 might be the D (6 bases). The CDR3 length is 16 residues. V dropped 0 bases and J dropped 1 base, with 10 bases sitting between them. Looked up from germline, CDR1 is SGHKS and CDR2 is YYEKEE (reference sequence). Here the CDR3 reads CASSLGLGGNTGELFF. CDR3 DNA: TGTGCCAGCAGCTTGGGACTAGGAGGGAACACCGGGGAGCTGTTTTTT.